This T cell receptor (beta chain) was profiled in a study of regulatory T cells in long-lasting Graves disease. Time point meaning: newly diagnosed GD, antithyroid drugs for less than 3 months. There was RNA extracted from PBMCs, and the TCR library was made from it. Study-wide results and caveats: Persistent Graves' patients showed a TCR diversity that was lower than that of newly diagnosed ones.

This clonotype appeared many times. Its specificity is unknown. The junction does not match germline at one end; this may be a read error. The CDR3 consists of 13 residues. Building of the TCR beta libraries involved iRepertoire HTBI primers and Arm-PCR of CDR3 regions. How the authors handled the data: Roughly 65 TRBV and about 14 TRBJ segments were identified across samples. From the multiplex PCR reads, TCRdb called clonotypes with MiXCR, one entry per CDR3 protein. The V and J calls follow TCRdb's processing rather than the paper's. The table includes over 300,000 distinct CDR3 sequences, 15% detected once.

The source is a female donor with Graves disease. This specimen consisted of peripheral blood mononuclear cells (PBMCs), obtained at new diagnosis, from a patient treated with antithyroid drugs. The chain joins TRBV12-3 or TRBV12-4 to TRBJ1-4; D ambiguous. The CDR3 DNA follows: TGCGCCAGCAGCCCGGGATCTAATGAAAAACTGTTTTTT. Residues: CASSPGSNEKLFF.